This entry describes one T cell receptor beta chain. Its antigen target is currently unknown. No per-base quality is available; no much larger clone lies one base away. The source of the sample is a study of human T cells and chemical hapten exposure (dated by TCRdb to the early 2020s). Describing the broader study: For sensitization, 2% DPC in acetone was applied to an approximately 2 cm by approximately 2 cm area of upper inner arm skin. Blood for TCR sequencing was provided by twenty-nine alopecia patients at one to four time points (pre-sensitization, 2, 6 and 24 weeks). Libraries were combined into a pool for sequencing, and differences in TCR yield between samples came mainly from small differences in library volumes within the pool. Throughout the approximately 25-week study period, patients were also given weekly therapeutic DPC doses on the scalp. Patch tests used Finn chambers with 0.01% DPC on the upper back, scored after 6 days by International Contact Dermatitis Research Group standards. Blood samples were taken from patients before sensitization (week 0) and then at 2, 6 and about 24 weeks after DPC sensitization. The patient cohort, mostly female, included alopecia areata with under or over 50% scalp involvement, alopecia totalis and alopecia universalis. Peripheral blood TCR repertoire changes were tracked in vivo in alopecia patients during primary and secondary sensitization to the hapten diphenylcyclopropenone (DPC).

The CDR3 spans 16 residues, from the cysteine through the phenylalanine. Only CDR3 DNA remains: 48 bases, in frame from the first base. Looking up the germline V gene (reference sequence) yields CDR1 LGHDT and CDR2 YNNKEL. From V the trimming removes 4 bases and from J it removes 3 bases, while the gene matches leave 8 bases of the junction unaccounted for. The library was generated by RACE. Instrument used: NextSeq 500. During library preparation, unique molecular identifiers were attached to individual cDNA molecules so that TCRs could be counted in a quantitative, reproducible way. For every blood RNA sample, sequencing covered both the TCR alpha and TCR beta chains. The original pipeline was this. A median of around 100,000 TCRs per sample was observed, with a range of 23,224 to 690,600. V, J and CDR3 annotation of the TCR reads was performed with the Decombinator software suite. For the PS versus PT1 abundance plots, all samples were subsampled to the same number of TCRs (28,000). Expanded TCRs were defined as absent before sensitization and observed at least eight times at the 2-week time point. TCRdb passed the public sequencing reads through fastp at Q25 and MiXCR, retaining productive beta sequences. Every CDR3 protein is listed once, alongside the most common genes and DNA of its rows. These V and J calls derive from TCRdb rather than the authors' analysis. The sample table records approximately 80,000 distinct CDR3 sequences; approximately 11% of these occur just once. The top ten hold 3.7% of the sample.

Study-wide conclusions, independent of this receptor: After repeated subsampling, the strength of the expansion versus patch-test correlation and the threshold at which it became significant changed. Because all patients had alopecia, a presumed autoimmune disease, the immune response of the patients might differ from that of healthy individuals. Significantly more large CDR3 similarity clusters were formed by expanded TCRs than by pre-sensitization or healthy control sets, consistent with antigen-driven responses. DPC sensitization did not change how many TCRs were above 1 in 1000 frequency, and no evidence was found of alterations in global repertoire structure. A positive correlation was found between the number of PT1 expanded TCRs and patch test score, with significance reached at thresholds 8, 16 and 32 but not 4.

In the paper's terms, the time point label means: patch test 3, about 24 weeks after DPC sensitization. Sample treatment or condition, as interpreted from the label and publication: therapeutic diphenylcyclopropenone sensitization with weekly scalp DPC. At each patch-test visit, blood was drawn before the patch test was applied. Patients were considered eligible if aged 18 to 70, diagnosed with alopecia and deemed suitable for DPC therapy, and patients were excluded if pregnant. Total RNA was isolated from unfractionated whole blood collected in Tempus Blood RNA tubes. The receptor was isolated from a woman in her forties or fifties with alopecia areata. Some clones in this sample may be carry-over from other donors' samples. This material consisted of whole blood, taken in connection with sensitization to the hapten diphenylcyclopropenone (DPC). This receptor chain uses TRBV3-1 and TRBJ2-7; the junction holds 11 bases that match TRBD2. The DNA reads as follows: TGTGCCAGCAGCCGCCAGACTAGCGGGAAAGGCTACGAGCAGTACTTC. Its protein product is CASSRQTSGKGYEQYF.